Shown below are 23 T cell receptor beta chains from a single sample sequenced in a study of memory CD4+ T cells and cytomegalovirus serostatus. Single viable CD3+CD4+CD8-CD45RO+ cells were sorted as the memory CD4+ T cells. Here immunoSEQ multiplex PCR was the method, and the copy in TCRdb shows in-frame clones only, minus some. The profile shows 50,000 or so clones, over 75% of them singletons. The specimen sequenced was memory CD4+ T cells from blood. These receptor sequences come from an adult in good health and CMV-seronegative.

The chain joins TRBV5-1 to TRBJ2-1; a possible D gene is TRBD1 (5 bases). From germline, CDR1 is SGHRS and CDR2 YFSETQ. This CDR3 is 13 amino acids long. Trimming removed 4 bases from V and 5 bases from J, with 10 bases in between. The chain's CDR3 is CASSVDNHNEQFF. CDR3 nucleotide sequence: TGCGCCAGCAGCGTGGACAACCACAATGAGCAGTTCTTC.

The V gene is TRBV5-1, the J gene TRBJ1-1; no reliable D call. Trimming stripped 0 bases from V and 6 bases from J, with 15 bases between. The CDR3 covers 15 residues. Germline V gene lookup returns CDR1 SGHRS and CDR2 YFSETQ. CDR3 bases: TGCGCCAGCAGCTTGGCTGGCAGCTCATACGCTGAAGCTTTCTTT. This codes for CASSLAGSSYAEAFF.

The rearrangement uses TRBV5-1 and TRBJ1-5; 8 nucleotides agree with TRBD1. The CDR3 runs 15 residues. V lost 3 bases and J lost 4; bases outside the gene matches: 6. CDR1 SGHRS and CDR2 YFSETQ come from the germline V gene. The CDR3 DNA reads TGCGCCAGCAGCTATGGGACAGGCGTGAATCAGCCCCAGCATTTT. It yields the protein CASSYGTGVNQPQHF.

The rearrangement uses TRBV4-1 and TRBJ1-4; 7 bases map to TRBD1. The CDR3 is 15 residues long. V shed 2 bases and J 7 bases; nucleotides not matched to a gene: 7. Germline V gives CDR1 MGHRA, CDR2 YSYEKL. CDR3 nucleotides: TGCGCCAGCAGCCAACCGGACAGGTTAGGTGAAAAACTGTTTTTT. Translation: CASSQPDRLGEKLFF.

The chain carries TRBV5-1 and TRBJ1-4, with a possible D match to TRBD1 (6 bases). This CDR3 has 13 amino acids. V was shortened by 7 bases and J by 4 bases, with 11 bases between the two germline ends. Germline CDR1 reads SGHRS; CDR2 reads YFSETQ. The CDR3 protein is CASQQGVNEKLFF. The CDR3 DNA reads as TGCGCCAGCCAACAGGGAGTTAATGAAAAACTGTTTTTT.

This clone was observed a handful of times. V usage is TRBV28 and J usage is TRBJ1-2, with D perhaps matching TRBD1 (5 bases). Trimming shortened V by 6 bases and J by 7 bases, and 15 bases separated the two germline ends. The CDR3 runs to 13 residues. The germline V gene encodes CDR1 MDHEN and CDR2 SYDVKM. CDR3 sequence reads: CASRTGTAIGYTF. Here the CDR3 DNA reads TGTGCCAGCAGAACCGGGACCGCGATTGGCTACACCTTC.

This chain uses TRBV6-6 with TRBJ1-3, with 9 bases fitting TRBD1. Unmatched junction bases numbered 6, after V lost 6 bases and J lost 3 bases. From germline, CDR1 is MNHNY and CDR2 SVGAGI (reference sequence). This CDR3 region has 15 residues. The CDR3 sequence is CASSPRGQGGNTIYF. For the CDR3, the DNA is TGTGCCAGCAGCCCCCGGGGACAGGGTGGAAACACCATATATTTT.

The J gene is TRBJ2-5, the V gene TRBV29-1; D gene unclear. Trimming took 5 bases from V and 2 from J, leaving 12 bases between them. The CDR3 runs to 13 residues. CDR1 is SQVTM, CDR2 ANQGSEA, per germline. The CDR3 here is CSVKHGGQETQYF. CDR3 coding DNA: TGCAGCGTTAAGCACGGTGGTCAAGAGACCCAGTACTTC.

The chain couples TRBV7-9 to TRBJ2-1; TRBD2 matches at 9 bases. Germline CDR1 and CDR2: SEHNR and FQNEAQ (reference sequence). The CDR3 totals 17 residues. V lost 5 bases to trimming and J lost 5 bases; unmatched junction nucleotides: 13. The CDR3 here is CASSPPTGLARNNEQFF. The CDR3 DNA reads as TGTGCCAGCAGCCCACCCACCGGACTAGCGAGGAACAATGAGCAGTTCTTC.

This clone was seen only a few times. The chain couples TRBV29-1 to TRBJ1-1; 7 bases are shared with TRBD1. The CDR3 spans 14 residues. The V and J ends lost 4 bases and 5 bases, in that order; junction bases with no gene match: 10. Germline V CDR1 and CDR2: SQVTM, ANQGSEA. This CDR3 is CSVVRDRGRTEAFF. The DNA of the CDR3 is TGCAGCGTTGTTCGGGACAGAGGTCGTACTGAAGCTTTCTTT.

The V and J genes are TRBV2 and TRBJ1-6; no reliable D call. Trimming stripped 8 bases from V and 0 bases from J, with 8 bases between. Germline lookup yields CDR1 SNHLY and CDR2 FYNNEI. The CDR3 contains 14 residues. The CDR3 bases are TGTGCCAGCGCCCCGAGCTCCTATAATTCACCCCTCCACTTT. It specifies CASAPSSYNSPLHF. Supplemented by reference TRBV2 and TRBJ1-6, the full variable domain reads EPEVTQTPSHQVTQMGQEVILRCVPISNHLYFYWYRQILGQKVEFLVSFYNNEISEKSEIFDDQFSVERPDGSNFTLKIRSTKLEDSAMYFCASAPSSYNSPLHFGNGTRLTVT.

This chain uses TRBV5-1 with TRBJ1-2; D is undetermined. Germline values: CDR1 SGHRS, CDR2 YFSETQ. Trimming removed 4 bases from V and 6 bases from J, with 16 bases in between. The CDR3 covers 14 residues. The CDR3 loop is CASSPEGERNGYTF. The CDR3 DNA reads as TGCGCCAGCAGCCCTGAGGGCGAACGTAATGGCTACACCTTC.

This clone occurred once. The rearrangement uses TRBV2 and TRBJ1-1; 7 nucleotides match TRBD1. V lost 5 bases and J lost 1; bases outside the gene matches: 4. This CDR3 comprises 14 residues. Germline loops: CDR1 SNHLY, CDR2 FYNNEI. The CDR3 sequence is CASSNQGGNTEAFF. The CDR3, as DNA: TGTGCCAGCAGTAATCAGGGGGGGAACACTGAAGCTTTCTTT.

In this sample, this clone turned up a few times. This sequence joins TRBV5-1 and TRBJ1-5, with TRBD1 identical over 7 bases. V shed 7 bases, J shed 0 bases, and the junction held 16 bases outside the gene matches. The CDR3 sequence is 18 residues long. Germline CDR1 and CDR2: SGHRS and YFSETQ. The CDR3, as DNA: TGCGCCAGCTACTCGGGTGGGGGACAGTCAAATAGCAATCAGCCCCAGCATTTT. It encodes CASYSGGGQSNSNQPQHF.

V and J are TRBV2 and TRBJ1-2; D unclear. The germline CDR1 and CDR2 sequences are SNHLY and FYNNEI. V gave up 3 bases and J gave up 4 bases, with 3 bases separating them. The CDR3 runs to 11 residues. The CDR3 reads CASSDFYGYTF. The CDR3 DNA reads TGTGCCAGCAGTGATTTCTATGGCTACACCTTC.

This chain joins TRBV2 and TRBJ2-4; no firm D call. CDR3 length: 11 residues. CDR1 is SNHLY and CDR2 is FYNNEI in the germline V gene. V lost 7 bases and J 9 bases, leaving 10 bases between the germline ends. This chain's CDR3 is CASKRLGIQYF. The DNA for the CDR3 is TGTGCCAGCAAACGCCTAGGCATTCAGTACTTC.

The rearrangement joins TRBV28 to TRBJ2-2, with D uncertain. The CDR3 loop spans 15 amino acids. Trimming pared 4 bases from V and 1 base from J, leaving 10 bases between. Germline values: CDR1 MDHEN, CDR2 SYDVKM. In nucleotides, the CDR3 is TGTGCCAGCAGTTCGGTATCGCGGAACACCGGGGAGCTGTTTTTT. Translating it yields CASSSVSRNTGELFF.

Concerning this clone itself: At one boundary the junction diverges from the germline segment, which might be a read error. CDR3 in amino acids: CASREGVASGNTIYF. In DNA form, the CDR3 reads TGTGCCAGCAGGGAAGGGGTCGCCTCTGGAAACACCATATATTTT. V and J are TRBV6-1 and TRBJ1-3, with a possible D match to TRBD1 (5 bases). This CDR3 region has 15 residues. Germline-derived CDR1 and CDR2 are MNHNS and SASEGT.

The chain links TRBV14 to TRBJ1-4; D uncertain. CDR1 and CDR2 (germline): SGHDN, FVKESK. Trimming removed 0 bases at V and 0 bases at J, with 14 bases between. CDR3 length: 18 amino acids. The DNA of the CDR3 is TGTGCCAGCAGCCAAGATCGCCTGGGAGGCCCAACTAATGAAAAACTGTTTTTT. Translating gives CASSQDRLGGPTNEKLFF.

This clone ranks as medium-sized. The rearrangement uses TRBV6-1 and TRBJ1-2, with 9 bases that match TRBD1. CDR3 size: 12 residues. CDR1 and CDR2 from the germline V gene are MNHNS and SASEGT. Trimming cost V 8 bases and J 8 bases; bases outside gene matches: 6. CDR3 protein: CASLQGARGYTF. The DNA for the CDR3 is TGTGCCAGCCTACAGGGGGCGCGAGGCTACACCTTC.

CDR3: CASSVQGALGSGNTIYF. Written as DNA, the CDR3 is TGTGCCAGCAGCGTGCAGGGGGCCCTGGGCTCTGGAAACACCATATATTTT. V gene TRBV9 combines with J gene TRBJ1-3; 8 nucleotides match TRBD1. Germline assignment: CDR1 SGDLS and CDR2 YYNGEE. Trimming took 2 bases from V and 0 from J; bases not matched to a gene: 7. The CDR3 loop spans 17 amino acids.

V and J are TRBV28 and TRBJ1-3; TRBD1 aligns across 8 bases. The V gene end was trimmed by 2 bases and the J gene end by 8 bases; junction bases not matched to a gene: 8. This CDR3 has 15 residues. CDR1 is MDHEN, CDR2 SYDVKM, per germline. CDR3 in DNA: TGTGCCAGCAGTTTACAGACGGACAGGGTCGACACCATATATTTT. It translates to CASSLQTDRVDTIYF.

The rearrangement joins TRBV29-1 to TRBJ1-5, with D hard to call. Trimming removed 4 bases at V and 3 bases at J, with 10 bases between. The CDR3 loop spans 13 amino acids. Germline V lookup: CDR1 SQVTM, CDR2 ANQGSEA. CDR3 amino acids: CSVGAGVNQPQHF. DNA for the CDR3: TGCAGCGTTGGGGCAGGCGTCAATCAGCCCCAGCATTTT.